A single sample gave rise to the 32 T cell receptor beta chains below, sequenced in a study of blood T cell repertoires in COVID-19. Measured with immunoSEQ multiplex PCR; TCRdb has only the in-frame clones, and not every one. This sample carries roughly 140,000 clones, approximately 83% of them seen once, and the ten largest clones take 6.5% to 9.5%. The sample comprised peripheral blood. The receptors originated from a woman aged 55 to 70 with COVID-19, enrolled during active disease.

This clone was detected a few times. This chain joins TRBV9 and TRBJ1-5, with 9 bases aligning to TRBD1. Looked up from germline, CDR1 is SGDLS and CDR2 is YYNGEE. The CDR3 extends over 14 amino acids. The J segment lost 3 bases and the V segment lost 4 bases, leaving 2 bases of the junction unmatched. The CDR3 coding sequence is TGTGCCAGCAGCCGGACAGGGGACAATCAGCCCCAGCATTTT. Its protein product is CASSRTGDNQPQHF.

This clone was recorded only once. This chain uses TRBV4-3 with TRBJ2-1; D unclear. The germline gives CDR1 LGHNA, CDR2 YSLEER. Trimming pared 0 bases from V and 3 bases from J, leaving 9 bases between. The CDR3 loop spans 15 amino acids. The CDR3 sequence is CASSQERPSYNEQFF. The CDR3 DNA sequence: TGCGCCAGCAGCCAAGAAAGGCCTAGCTACAATGAGCAGTTCTTC.

This chain links TRBV4-3 with TRBJ1-2; 9 nucleotides align to TRBD1. V lost 2 bases to trimming and J lost 7 bases; unmatched junction nucleotides: 8. This CDR3 comprises 15 residues. Germline V gives CDR1 LGHNA, CDR2 YSLEER. The CDR3 nucleotides read TGCGCCAGCAGCCAATTGACAGGGGGGATAGGTGGCTACACCTTC. Residues: CASSQLTGGIGGYTF.

The CDR3 sequence is CASSLIGTGVSGSGNTIYF. The CDR3 nucleotides read TGTGCCAGCAGTTTGATCGGGACAGGGGTTTCGGGCTCTGGAAACACCATATATTTT. The gene calls are TRBV28 and TRBJ1-3; 10 bases fit TRBD1. The CDR3 is 19 amino acids. Looked up from germline, CDR1 is MDHEN and CDR2 is SYDVKM. The V and J ends lost 3 bases and 0 bases, in that order; junction bases with no gene match: 11.

This chain links TRBV6-6 with TRBJ2-7; D is uncertain. The CDR3 runs to 13 residues. V shed 0 bases and J shed 5 bases, with 8 bases lying between them. Germline CDR1 and CDR2: MNHNY and SVGAGI (reference sequence). The CDR3: CASSYSSADEQYF. CDR3 DNA sequence: TGTGCCAGCAGTTACTCAAGCGCCGACGAGCAGTACTTC.

The chain combines TRBV7-8 with TRBJ1-4; D not resolved. Looked up from germline, CDR1 is SGHVS and CDR2 is FQNEAQ. V was cut by 4 bases and J by 10 bases, with 13 bases left in between. This CDR3 region has 13 residues. The CDR3 nucleotides read TGTGCCAGCAGCTCTGCGGGGTTCGGAAAACTGTTTTTT. Its translation: CASSSAGFGKLFF. Variable domain in full (rest from reference TRBV7-8 and TRBJ1-4): GAGVSQSPRYKVAKRGQDVALRCDPISGHVSLFWYQQALGQGPEFLTYFQNEAQLDKSGLPSDRFFAERPEGSVSTLKIQRTQQEDSAVYLCASSSAGFGKLFFGSGTQLSVL.

This clone appeared once. This rearrangement joins TRBV6-5 to TRBJ2-5; TRBD1 agrees at 7 bases. With V trimmed by 8 bases and J by 4 bases, 4 bases remained unmatched. The V gene's germline CDR1 is MNHEY and CDR2 SVGAGI. The CDR3 is made up of 12 amino acids. The CDR3 nucleotides read TGTGCCAGCGGGACAGACGGAGAGACCCAGTACTTC. Encoded protein: CASGTDGETQYF.

This chain joins TRBV7-8 and TRBJ2-2; TRBD1 matches 8 bases. The germline CDR1 and CDR2 sequences are SGHVS and FQNEAQ. The CDR3 runs 16 residues. V was clipped by 5 bases and J by 5 bases; unmatched bases: 10. This chain's CDR3 is CASSLTGGIKTGELFF. The CDR3 bases are TGTGCCAGCAGCCTTACAGGGGGAATTAAGACCGGGGAGCTGTTTTTT.

The chain is built from TRBV29-1 and TRBJ1-2, with TRBD1 as a possible D gene (5 bases). Germline CDR1 and CDR2: SQVTM and ANQGSEA. The CDR3 covers 12 residues. Trimming took off 4 bases at V and 7 bases at J, with 13 bases between the two ends. CDR3 nucleotides: TGCAGCGTTGCTCAGGGTCTGGGTGGCTACACCTTC. Translation: CSVAQGLGGYTF.

This chain uses TRBV25-1 with TRBJ2-3; TRBD1 is a possible D gene (5 bases). With 7 bases removed from V and 4 bases from J, the gap between germline ends came to 12 bases. Germline V gene sequence: CDR1 MGHDK, CDR2 SYGVNS. The CDR3 is made up of 13 amino acids. CDR3 coding DNA: TGTGCCAGCAATTCAGTAGGGGCAGATACGCAGTATTTT. It encodes CASNSVGADTQYF.

This clone appeared a single time. The chain combines TRBV27 with TRBJ1-5, with D possibly matching TRBD1 (5 bases). The CDR3 spans 13 residues. Germline V gives CDR1 MNHEY, CDR2 SMNVEV (reference sequence). Trimming left V 6 bases short and J 4 bases short, with 10 bases between. Written as DNA, the CDR3 is TGTGCCAGCAGCAGGGAACGGAATCAGCCCCAGCATTTT. Translation: CASSRERNQPQHF.

This sequence joins TRBV3-1 (or the pseudogene TRBV3-2) and TRBJ2-2; D perhaps matches TRBD1 (5 bases). The CDR3 extends over 15 amino acids. Trimming left V 3 bases short and J 0 bases short, with 8 bases between. Per germline, CDR1 LGHDT and CDR2 YNNKEL (reference sequence). The CDR3 spells CASSHLGANTGELFF. In nucleotides, the CDR3 is TGTGCCAGCAGCCACTTAGGGGCGAACACCGGGGAGCTGTTTTTT.

CDR3 coding DNA: TGCAGCGTTGGGGCAGATTATAATTCACCCCTCCACTTT. It translates to CSVGADYNSPLHF. The V gene is TRBV29-1, the J gene TRBJ1-6; D uncertain. The CDR3 spans 13 residues. From germline, CDR1 is SQVTM and CDR2 ANQGSEA. Trimming cost V 4 bases and J 4 bases, with 8 bases left between them.

This clone has only one observation. The chain links TRBV9 to TRBJ1-1, with TRBD1 matching 9 bases. There are 14 residues in the CDR3. The ends lost 3 bases at V and 2 bases at J; junction bases unmatched: 2. Germline loops: CDR1 SGDLS, CDR2 YYNGEE. For the CDR3, the DNA is TGTGCCAGCAGCGAGGACAGGGGTAACACTGAAGCTTTCTTT. Protein: CASSEDRGNTEAFF. Full variable domain (missing parts from reference TRBV9 and TRBJ1-1): DSGVTQTPKHLITATGQRVTLRCSPRSGDLSVYWYQQSLDQGLQFLIQYYNGEERAKGNILERFSAQQFPDLHSELNLSSLELGDSALYFCASSEDRGNTEAFFGQGTRLTVV.

The V call is TRBV10-3, the J call TRBJ1-1, with D maybe TRBD1 (6 bases). Germline V lookup: CDR1 ENHRY, CDR2 SYGVKD. Trimming removed 3 bases at V and 3 bases at J, with 11 bases between. The CDR3 extends over 14 amino acids. CDR3 coding DNA: TGTGCCATCAGTGATGGGCAGGGGTACACTGAAGCTTTCTTT. It is translated as CAISDGQGYTEAFF.

The chain employs TRBV2 and TRBJ2-7, with 12 positions matching TRBD2. J was trimmed by 7 bases and V by 3 bases; bases with no gene match: 10. This CDR3 is 16 amino acids long. CDR1 is SNHLY and CDR2 is FYNNEI in the germline V gene. The CDR3 loop reads CASSEAASGGAREQYF. The CDR3 DNA reads TGTGCCAGCAGTGAGGCGGCTAGCGGGGGGGCGAGGGAGCAGTACTTC.

The chain carries TRBV9 and TRBJ2-2, with D hard to call. Germline V gene lookup returns CDR1 SGDLS and CDR2 YYNGEE. The CDR3 totals 12 residues. Trimming took off 0 bases at V and 9 bases at J, with 6 bases between the two ends. DNA of the CDR3: TGTGCCAGCAGCGTAGGAGCAAGGGAGCTGTTTTTT. It yields the protein CASSVGARELFF.

The V call is TRBV29-1, the J call TRBJ2-7; D is possibly TRBD1 (5 bases). V was shortened by 6 bases and J by 0 bases, with 12 bases between the two germline ends. There are 13 residues in the CDR3. In germline, CDR1 is SQVTM, CDR2 ANQGSEA. DNA of the CDR3: TGCAGCGTCGTTGACAGCTACTCCTACGAGCAGTACTTC. Its protein is CSVVDSYSYEQYF.

This chain uses TRBV14 with TRBJ1-3; D is undetermined. The V end was cut by 3 bases, the J end by 4 bases, with 7 bases between. Germline V gene lookup returns CDR1 SGHDN and CDR2 FVKESK. This CDR3 has 13 residues. CDR3 residues: CASSHLSGNTIYF. CDR3 nucleotide sequence: TGTGCCAGCAGCCACCTATCAGGAAACACCATATATTTT.

This clone appeared a single time. The chain couples TRBV30 to TRBJ1-2; weak D call: TRBD1 (6 bases). The V end was cut by 4 bases, the J end by 7 bases, with 13 bases between. The CDR3 is 12 amino acids. Germline CDR1 GTSNPN, CDR2 SVGIG (reference sequence). CDR3: CAWTRGSVGYTF. CDR3 coding DNA: TGTGCCTGGACCAGGGGTTCGGTTGGCTACACCTTC.

This chain connects TRBV28 to TRBJ2-3, with D unresolved. Trimming pared 9 bases from V and 5 bases from J, leaving 15 bases between. The CDR3 has 13 residues. Germline V CDR1 and CDR2: MDHEN, SYDVKM. CDR3 bases: TGTGCCAGTTCCATGGCCGCGGAAGATACGCAGTATTTT. Residues: CASSMAAEDTQYF.

The rearrangement uses TRBV6-1 and TRBJ1-2; 7 bases map to TRBD1. Trimming removed 5 bases from V and 2 bases from J; junction bases left unmatched: 8. CDR3 length: 15 residues. CDR1 is MNHNS and CDR2 is SASEGT in the germline V gene. DNA for the CDR3: TGTGCCAGCAGTTCAAGACAGGGATCAAACTATGGCTACACCTTC. This codes for CASSSRQGSNYGYTF.

CDR3 protein: CSVDTGSGANVLTF. The DNA of the CDR3 is TGCAGCGTTGATACGGGGTCTGGGGCCAACGTCCTGACTTTC. This chain connects TRBV29-1 to TRBJ2-6, with D perhaps TRBD2 (5 bases). The V gene's germline CDR1 is SQVTM and CDR2 ANQGSEA. Trimming removed 3 bases from V and 1 base from J, with 7 bases in between. The CDR3 runs to 14 residues.

This sequence joins TRBV6-2 or TRBV6-3 and TRBJ1-6; D might be TRBD1 (5 bases). V dropped 0 bases and J dropped 0 bases, with 15 bases sitting between them. This CDR3 is built from 19 residues. Germline CDR1 MNHEY, CDR2 SVGEGT. The CDR3 DNA reads as TGTGCCAGCAGTTACTCGCCGGACACCCTGAGCTCCTATAATTCACCCCTCCACTTT. This sequence encodes CASSYSPDTLSSYNSPLHF.

The chain links TRBV5-1 to TRBJ1-1; perhaps TRBD1 as D (6 bases). This CDR3 spans 16 amino acids. CDR1 SGHRS and CDR2 YFSETQ come from the germline V gene. V was trimmed by 0 bases and J by 1 base, leaving 13 bases between them. CDR3 region: CASSLGTEASNTEAFF. The DNA of the CDR3 is TGCGCCAGCAGCTTGGGGACAGAGGCCTCGAACACTGAAGCTTTCTTT.

The V gene is TRBV6-5, the J gene TRBJ2-2; D is possibly TRBD2 (6 bases). Germline V CDR1 and CDR2: MNHEY, SVGAGI. Trimming shortened V by 7 bases and J by 1 base, and 10 bases separated the two germline ends. This CDR3 spans 14 amino acids. CDR3 DNA sequence: TGTGCCAGCACTCGGGGGTTGAACACCGGGGAGCTGTTTTTT. Its protein is CASTRGLNTGELFF.

This clone was seen a few times. V and J are TRBV7-8 and TRBJ2-1; D is perhaps TRBD2 (6 bases). The CDR3 has 14 residues. Germline loops: CDR1 SGHVS, CDR2 FQNEAQ. Between the trimmed V and J ends, which lost 5 bases and 6 bases, there was a span of 14 bases. The CDR3 sequence: CASSLAQGGNEQFF. CDR3 sequence (DNA): TGTGCCAGCAGCCTCGCTCAGGGAGGCAATGAGCAGTTCTTC.

The CDR3 DNA follows: TGTGCCACCAGCGCTCGGGACAGACGTAATGAAAAACTGTTTTTT. It yields the protein CATSARDRRNEKLFF. The rearrangement joins TRBV15 to TRBJ1-4; 7 bases fit TRBD1. The CDR3 totals 15 residues. Losses at the gene ends were 5 bases for V and 4 bases for J; bases not matched to a gene: 7. Germline CDR1 reads LNHNV; CDR2 reads YYDKDF (reference sequence).

The chain's CDR3 is CASRTNGGDGYTF. The DNA of the CDR3 is TGTGCCAGCAGGACGAATGGGGGGGATGGCTACACCTTC. This sequence joins TRBV2 and TRBJ1-2, with D perhaps matching TRBD1 (5 bases). Germline V gene data show CDR1 as SNHLY and CDR2 as FYNNEI. This CDR3 has 13 amino acids. V was clipped by 6 bases and J by 6 bases, with 14 bases between them. Full variable domain (outside the CDR3, taken from reference TRBV2 and TRBJ1-2): EPEVTQTPSHQVTQMGQEVILRCVPISNHLYFYWYRQILGQKVEFLVSFYNNEISEKSEIFDDQFSVERPDGSNFTLKIRSTKLEDSAMYFCASRTNGGDGYTFGSGTRLTVV.

The chain combines TRBV24-1 with TRBJ1-2; 9 nucleotides match TRBD1. CDR1 and CDR2 from the germline V gene are KGHDR and SFDVKD. This CDR3 is built from 15 residues. After removal of 4 bases from V and 4 bases from J, the junction contained 6 bases not matched to a gene. The CDR3 nucleotides are TGTGCCACCAGTGAGGCCGGGACAGGGACCTATGGCTACACCTTC. Its translation: CATSEAGTGTYGYTF.

V usage is TRBV18 and J usage is TRBJ2-2, with D hard to call. V lost 3 bases to trimming and J lost 1 base, with 15 bases between them. Germline values: CDR1 KGHSH, CDR2 LQKENI. The CDR3 covers 17 residues. CDR3 loop: CASSPFMRLQNTGELFF. The CDR3 DNA reads as TGTGCCAGCTCACCTTTCATGAGGCTACAGAACACCGGGGAGCTGTTTTTT.

This clone was seen only a few times. The rearrangement links TRBV28 to TRBJ1-4, with D perhaps TRBD1 (6 bases). The germline V gene has CDR1 MDHEN and CDR2 SYDVKM. CDR3 length: 17 residues. Trimming stripped 4 bases from V and 0 bases from J, with 15 bases between. CDR3 amino acids: CASSYATGLATNEKLFF. CDR3 coding DNA: TGTGCCAGCAGTTACGCGACAGGCCTAGCAACTAATGAAAAACTGTTTTTT. The whole variable domain, filled in from reference TRBV28 and TRBJ1-4, reads DVKVTQSSRYLVKRTGEKVFLECVQDMDHENMFWYRQDPGLGLRLIYFSYDVKMKEKGDIPEGYSVSREKKERFSLILESASTNQTSMYLCASSYATGLATNEKLFFGSGTQLSVL.